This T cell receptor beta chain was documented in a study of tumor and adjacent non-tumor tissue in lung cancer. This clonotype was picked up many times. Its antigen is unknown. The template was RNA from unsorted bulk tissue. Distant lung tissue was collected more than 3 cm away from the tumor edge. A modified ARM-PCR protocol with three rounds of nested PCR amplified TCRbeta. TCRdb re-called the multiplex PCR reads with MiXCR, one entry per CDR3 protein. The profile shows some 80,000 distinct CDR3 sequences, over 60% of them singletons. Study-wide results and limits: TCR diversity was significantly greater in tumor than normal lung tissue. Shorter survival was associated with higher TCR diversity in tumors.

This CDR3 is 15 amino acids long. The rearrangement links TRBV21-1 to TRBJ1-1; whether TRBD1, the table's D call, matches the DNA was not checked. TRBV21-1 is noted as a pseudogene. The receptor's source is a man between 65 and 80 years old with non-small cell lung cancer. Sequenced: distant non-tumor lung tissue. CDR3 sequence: CASSKLSDRATEAFF. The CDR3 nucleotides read TGTGCCAGCAGCAAGTTGAGCGACAGGGCCACTGAAGCTTTCTTT.